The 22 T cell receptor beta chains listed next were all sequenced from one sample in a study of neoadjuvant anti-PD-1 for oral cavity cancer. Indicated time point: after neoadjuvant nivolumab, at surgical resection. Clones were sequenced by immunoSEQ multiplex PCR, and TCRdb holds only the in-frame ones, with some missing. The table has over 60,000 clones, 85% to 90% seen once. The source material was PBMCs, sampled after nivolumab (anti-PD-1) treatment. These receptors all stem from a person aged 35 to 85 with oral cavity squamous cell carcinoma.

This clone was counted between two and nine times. CDR3 in DNA: TGTGCCAGCAGTGACGACAGGGGGCGGTATGGAACCGGGGAGCTGTTTTTT. This sequence encodes CASSDDRGRYGTGELFF. The chain joins TRBV6-1 to TRBJ2-2, with 10 positions matching TRBD1. V lost 3 bases, J lost 5 bases, and 9 bases stayed unmatched. The CDR3 runs to 17 residues. Germline loops: CDR1 MNHNS, CDR2 SASEGT.

The CDR3 region is CASSVRDNTEAFF. Here the CDR3 DNA reads TGTGCCAGCAGCGTCCGGGACAACACTGAAGCTTTCTTT. V usage is TRBV7-3 and J usage is TRBJ1-1; the D gene is possibly TRBD1 (5 bases). The germline CDR1 and CDR2 sequences are SGHTA and FQGTGA. Trimming removed 5 bases from V and 2 bases from J, with 9 bases in between. CDR3 length: 13 residues.

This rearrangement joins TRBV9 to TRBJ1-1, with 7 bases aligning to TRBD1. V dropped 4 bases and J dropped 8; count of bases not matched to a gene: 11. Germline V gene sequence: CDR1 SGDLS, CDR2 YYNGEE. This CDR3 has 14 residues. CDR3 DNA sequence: TGTGCCAGCAGCCCCGGACAGGCGGCGGGGGAAGCTTTCTTT. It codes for CASSPGQAAGEAFF.

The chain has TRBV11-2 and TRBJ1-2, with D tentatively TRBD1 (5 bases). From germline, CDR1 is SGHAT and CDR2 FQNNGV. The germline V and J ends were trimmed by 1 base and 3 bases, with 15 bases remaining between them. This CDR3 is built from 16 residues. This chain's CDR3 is CASSLGVRGIYYGYTF. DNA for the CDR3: TGTGCCAGCAGCTTAGGAGTACGGGGCATTTACTATGGCTACACCTTC.

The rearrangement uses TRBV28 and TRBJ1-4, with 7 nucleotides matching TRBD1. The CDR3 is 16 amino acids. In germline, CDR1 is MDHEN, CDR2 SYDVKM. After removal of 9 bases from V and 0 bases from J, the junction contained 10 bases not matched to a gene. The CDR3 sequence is CASSVDRAATNEKLFF. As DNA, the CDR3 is TGTGCCAGTTCGGTTGACAGGGCGGCAACTAATGAAAAACTGTTTTTT.

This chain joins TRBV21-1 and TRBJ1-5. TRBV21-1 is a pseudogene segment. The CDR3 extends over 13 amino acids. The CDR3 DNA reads TGTGCCAGCAGCAAGAGGCGGGATCAGCCCCAGCATTTT. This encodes CASSKRRDQPQHF.

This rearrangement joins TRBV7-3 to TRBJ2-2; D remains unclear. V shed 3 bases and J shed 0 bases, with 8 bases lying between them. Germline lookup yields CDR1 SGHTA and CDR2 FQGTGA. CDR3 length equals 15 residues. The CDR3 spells CASSLGRSNTGELFF. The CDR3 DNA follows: TGTGCCAGCAGCTTGGGCAGGTCGAACACCGGGGAGCTGTTTTTT.

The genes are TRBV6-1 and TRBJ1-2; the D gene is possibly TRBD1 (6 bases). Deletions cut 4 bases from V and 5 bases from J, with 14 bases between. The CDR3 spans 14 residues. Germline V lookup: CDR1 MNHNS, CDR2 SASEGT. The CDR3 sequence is CASSAPRTEYGYTF. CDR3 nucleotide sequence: TGTGCCAGCAGTGCCCCACGGACAGAGTATGGCTACACCTTC.

The CDR3 bases are TGCAGCGTCTACGGACAGGACTATGGCTACACCTTC. Translated: CSVYGQDYGYTF. This rearrangement joins TRBV29-1 to TRBJ1-2; 7 bases are a match to TRBD1. Losses at the gene ends were 6 bases for V and 3 bases for J; bases not matched to a gene: 4. Germline V CDR1 and CDR2: SQVTM, ANQGSEA. The length of the CDR3 is 12 residues.

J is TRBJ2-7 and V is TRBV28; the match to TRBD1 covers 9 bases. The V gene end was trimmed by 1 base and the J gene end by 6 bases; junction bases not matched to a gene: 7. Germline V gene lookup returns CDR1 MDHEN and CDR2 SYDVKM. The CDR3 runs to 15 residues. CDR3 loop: CASSLFGTGSGEQYF. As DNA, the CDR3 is TGTGCCAGCAGTTTATTTGGGACAGGGAGCGGCGAGCAGTACTTC.

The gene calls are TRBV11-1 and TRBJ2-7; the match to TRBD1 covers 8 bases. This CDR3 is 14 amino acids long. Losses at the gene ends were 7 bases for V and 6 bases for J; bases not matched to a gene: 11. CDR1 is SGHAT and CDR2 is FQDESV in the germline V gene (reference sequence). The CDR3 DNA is TGTGCCAGCACCCCAAGGAACAGGGGGAGCGAGCAGTACTTC. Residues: CASTPRNRGSEQYF.

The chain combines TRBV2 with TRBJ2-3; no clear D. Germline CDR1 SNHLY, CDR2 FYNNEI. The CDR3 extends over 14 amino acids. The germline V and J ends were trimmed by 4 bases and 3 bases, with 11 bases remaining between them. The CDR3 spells CASSVYSLTDTQYF. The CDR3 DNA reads TGTGCCAGCAGTGTATACAGTTTAACAGATACGCAGTATTTT.

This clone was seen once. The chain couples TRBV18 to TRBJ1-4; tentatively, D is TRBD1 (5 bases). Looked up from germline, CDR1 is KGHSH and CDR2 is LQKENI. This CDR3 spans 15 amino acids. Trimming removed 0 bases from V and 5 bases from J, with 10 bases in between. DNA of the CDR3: TGTGCCAGCTCACCACCTGGGACGGAGAATGAAAAACTGTTTTTT. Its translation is CASSPPGTENEKLFF.

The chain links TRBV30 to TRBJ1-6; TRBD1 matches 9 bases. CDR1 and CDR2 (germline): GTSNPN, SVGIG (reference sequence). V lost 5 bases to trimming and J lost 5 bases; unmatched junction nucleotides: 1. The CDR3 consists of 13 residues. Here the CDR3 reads CAWGTGNNSPLHF. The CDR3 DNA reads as TGTGCCTGGGGGACAGGGAATAATTCACCCCTCCACTTT.

The CDR3 DNA sequence: TGTGCCTGCATAAAGGGTGCAGGGGCCAACGTCCTGACTTTC. Its translation is CACIKGAGANVLTF. The J gene is TRBJ2-6, the V gene TRBV30; D call uncertain. The CDR3 runs 14 residues. V lost 6 bases, J lost 4 bases, and 13 bases lay in between. The germline gives CDR1 GTSNPN, CDR2 SVGIG (reference sequence).

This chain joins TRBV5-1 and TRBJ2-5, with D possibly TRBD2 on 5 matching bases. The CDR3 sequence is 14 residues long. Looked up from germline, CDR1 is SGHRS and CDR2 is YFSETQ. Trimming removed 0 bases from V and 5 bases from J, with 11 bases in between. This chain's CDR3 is CASSLEGSGETQYF. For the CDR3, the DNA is TGCGCCAGCAGCTTGGAAGGGAGTGGGGAGACCCAGTACTTC. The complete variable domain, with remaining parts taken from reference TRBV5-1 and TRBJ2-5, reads KAGVTQTPRYLIKTRGQQVTLSCSPISGHRSVSWYQQTPGQGLQFLFEYFSETQRNKGNFPGRFSGRQFSNSRSEMNVSTLELGDSALYLCASSLEGSGETQYFGPGTRLLVL.

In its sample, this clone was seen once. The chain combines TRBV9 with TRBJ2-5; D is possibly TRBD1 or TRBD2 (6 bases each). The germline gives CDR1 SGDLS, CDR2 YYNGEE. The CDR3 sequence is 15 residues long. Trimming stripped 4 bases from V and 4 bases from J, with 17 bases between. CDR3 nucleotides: TGTGCCAGCAGCCCCCGGGGGCATCGGGGAGAGACCCAGTACTTC. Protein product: CASSPRGHRGETQYF.

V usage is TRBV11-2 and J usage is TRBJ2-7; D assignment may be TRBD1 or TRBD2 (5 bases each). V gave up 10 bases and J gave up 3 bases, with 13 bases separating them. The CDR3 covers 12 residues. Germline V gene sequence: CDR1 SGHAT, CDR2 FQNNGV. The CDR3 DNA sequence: TGTGCCACTTCCGATGGGGGCTACGAGCAGTACTTC. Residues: CATSDGGYEQYF. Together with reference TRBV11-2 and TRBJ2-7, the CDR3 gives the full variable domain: EAGVAQSPRYKIIEKRQSVAFWCNPISGHATLYWYQQILGQGPKLLIQFQNNGVVDDSQLPKDRFSAERLKGVDSTLKIQPAKLEDSAVYLCATSDGGYEQYFGPGTRLTVT.

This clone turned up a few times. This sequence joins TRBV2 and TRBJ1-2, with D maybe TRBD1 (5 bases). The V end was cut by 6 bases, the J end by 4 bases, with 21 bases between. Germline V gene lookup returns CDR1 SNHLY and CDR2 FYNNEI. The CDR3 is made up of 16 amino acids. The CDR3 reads CASRSFSGPTRYGYTF. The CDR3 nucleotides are TGTGCCAGCAGAAGTTTTTCGGGGCCAACACGCTATGGCTACACCTTC.

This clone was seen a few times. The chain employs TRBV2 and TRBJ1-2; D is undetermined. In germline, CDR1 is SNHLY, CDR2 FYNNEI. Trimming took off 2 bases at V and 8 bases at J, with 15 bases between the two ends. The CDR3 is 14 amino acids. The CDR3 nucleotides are TGTGCCAGCAGTGAAAGTCAGACCCTTGGGGGCTACACCTTC. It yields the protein CASSESQTLGGYTF.

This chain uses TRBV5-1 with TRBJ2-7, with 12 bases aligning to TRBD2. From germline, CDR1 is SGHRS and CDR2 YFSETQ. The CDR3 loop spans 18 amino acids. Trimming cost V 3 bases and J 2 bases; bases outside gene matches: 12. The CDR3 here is CASSSHRLAGVSPYEQYF. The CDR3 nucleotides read TGCGCCAGCAGCTCGCACAGACTAGCGGGAGTAAGTCCCTACGAGCAGTACTTC.

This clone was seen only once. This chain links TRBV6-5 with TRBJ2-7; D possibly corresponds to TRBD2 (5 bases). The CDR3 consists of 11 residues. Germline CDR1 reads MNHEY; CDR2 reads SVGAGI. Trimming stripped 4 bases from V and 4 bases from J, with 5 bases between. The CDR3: CASSWEYEQYF. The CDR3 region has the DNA TGTGCCAGCAGTTGGGAGTACGAGCAGTACTTC.